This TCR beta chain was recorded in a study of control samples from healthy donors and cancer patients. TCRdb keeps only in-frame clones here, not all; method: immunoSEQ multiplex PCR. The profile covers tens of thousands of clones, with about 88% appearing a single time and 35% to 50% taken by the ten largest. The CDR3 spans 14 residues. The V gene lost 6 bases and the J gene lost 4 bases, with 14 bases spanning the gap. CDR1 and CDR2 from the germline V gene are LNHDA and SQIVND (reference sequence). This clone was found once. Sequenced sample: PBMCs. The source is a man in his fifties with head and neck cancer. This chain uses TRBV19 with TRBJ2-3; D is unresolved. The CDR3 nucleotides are TGTGCCAGTAGGAAAAGGACCACCCCAGATACGCAGTATTTT. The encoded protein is CASRKRTTPDTQYF. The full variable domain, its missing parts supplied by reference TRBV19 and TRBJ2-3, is DGGITQSPKYLFRKEGQNVTLSCEQNLNHDAMYWYRQDPGQGLRLIYYSQIVNDFQKGDIAEGYSVSREKKESFPLTVTSAQKNPTAFYLCASRKRTTPDTQYFGPGTRLTVL.